These 10 T cell receptor beta chains came from one sample sequenced in a study of blood T cell repertoires in COVID-19 (dated by TCRdb to about 2020). Libraries were prepared through the immunoSEQ multiplex PCR assay. TCRdb carries this immuneACCESS record with in-frame sequences only. Its versions omit some clonotypes, under half of them owing to an unresolved V gene in the studies checked, with the rest unexplained. Present in this sample are over 300,000 clones, 70% to 90% of which were seen just once. Together, the top ten hold about 6.8% of the sample. The specimen sequenced was peripheral blood. The receptors here all came from a man aged 18 to 35 who had recovered from COVID-19.

The CDR3 loop is CASSLSQGVGVANYGYTF. In DNA, the CDR3 is TGTGCCAGCAGCCTCTCCCAGGGTGTTGGAGTCGCTAACTATGGCTACACCTTC. The V and J genes are TRBV14 and TRBJ1-2; possible D gene TRBD1, 5 bases. This CDR3 is 18 amino acids long. The V and J ends lost 4 bases and 0 bases respectively, with 21 bases between them. CDR1 is SGHDN, CDR2 FVKESK, per germline.

A remark on this clone: The same CDR3 also results from other DNA sequences found in this sample. The gene calls are TRBV6-5 and TRBJ1-1, with D uncertain. CDR3 length: 11 residues. The germline V gene has CDR1 MNHEY and CDR2 SVGAGI. V shed 3 bases and J shed 8 bases, with 7 bases lying between them. CDR3: CASSYGEEAFF. The CDR3 coding sequence is TGTGCCAGCAGTTATGGGGAGGAAGCTTTCTTT.

This clone was seen only a few times. The chain is built from TRBV19 and TRBJ2-7; 10 bases align to TRBD2. Trimming took 6 bases from V and 4 from J; bases not matched to a gene: 3. This CDR3 contains 13 residues. Germline V gives CDR1 LNHDA, CDR2 SQIVND (reference sequence). The CDR3 loop is CASRPSGSYEQYF. As DNA, the CDR3 is TGTGCCAGTAGGCCTAGCGGGAGTTACGAGCAGTACTTC.

The rearrangement links TRBV18 to TRBJ2-6, with TRBD2 matching 10 bases. The CDR3 is 20 residues long. The V and J ends lost 1 base and 0 bases, in that order; junction bases with no gene match: 9. Germline CDR1 reads KGHSH; CDR2 reads LQKENI. CDR3 sequence: CASSPRSAGGRTSGANVLTF. CDR3 bases: TGTGCCAGCTCACCACGGTCAGCGGGGGGGCGAACCTCTGGGGCCAACGTCCTGACTTTC.

The J gene is TRBJ1-1, the V gene TRBV19; TRBD1 is a possible D gene (6 bases). Germline V lookup: CDR1 LNHDA, CDR2 SQIVND (reference sequence). V was pared by 5 bases and J by 5 bases, with 21 bases between. CDR3 length: 16 residues. CDR3 in DNA: TGTGCCAGTAGTGGCCGCGATGGCAGGGGTTGGACTGAAGCTTTCTTT. This gives the protein CASSGRDGRGWTEAFF.

This chain joins TRBV3-1 (or the pseudogene TRBV3-2) and TRBJ1-5, with D perhaps TRBD1 (5 bases). This CDR3 is 13 amino acids long. The V and J ends lost 0 bases and 7 bases respectively, with 7 bases between them. Germline CDR1 reads LGHDT; CDR2 reads YNNKEL (reference sequence). Written as DNA, the CDR3 is TGTGCCAGCAGCCAAGAGGGGCCCCAGCCCCAGCATTTT. This codes for CASSQEGPQPQHF.

The rearrangement uses TRBV5-1 and TRBJ2-5; 9 bases fit TRBD2. CDR1 and CDR2 (germline): SGHRS, YFSETQ. Trimming removed 0 bases from V and 4 bases from J; junction bases left unmatched: 1. CDR3 size: 14 residues. CDR3 nucleotides: TGCGCCAGCAGCTTGGAGGGACTAGCAGAGACCCAGTACTTC. Translation gives CASSLEGLAETQYF.

This clone appeared a few times. The V gene is TRBV6-1, the J gene TRBJ1-3; 9 bases match TRBD1. This CDR3 has 16 amino acids. Germline V lookup: CDR1 MNHNS, CDR2 SASEGT. V gave up 3 bases and J gave up 0 bases; unmatched junction bases: 3. Here the CDR3 DNA reads TGTGCCAGCAGTGACGGACAGGGGTACTCTGGAAACACCATATATTTT. Translating gives CASSDGQGYSGNTIYF.

The chain joins TRBV11-3 to TRBJ2-5; the D is unclear. V gave up 1 base and J gave up 2 bases, with 5 bases separating them. CDR1 and CDR2 from the germline V gene are SGHNT and YENEEA. This CDR3 contains 13 residues. CDR3 nucleotides: TGTGCCAGCAGCTTAGCACAGCAAGAGACCCAGTACTTC. This encodes CASSLAQQETQYF.

The rearrangement joins TRBV5-1 to TRBJ1-1, with unresolved D. CDR3 size: 14 residues. The V end lost 7 bases, the J end lost 0 bases, and 13 bases lay between the germline ends. Germline loops: CDR1 SGHRS, CDR2 YFSETQ. CDR3: CASGPGPMNTEAFF. CDR3 nucleotides: TGCGCCAGCGGTCCGGGTCCTATGAACACTGAAGCTTTCTTT.